This TCR beta chain was retrieved from a study of blood T cell repertoires in COVID-19. In this sample, this clone turned up once. Data came from immunoSEQ multiplex PCR; TCRdb stores just in-frame clones and leaves some out. This sample has some 120,000 clones, with about four fifths found just once. CDR3 length: 17 amino acids. Germline CDR1 SGHRS, CDR2 YFSETQ. V gave up 4 bases and J gave up 2 bases; unmatched junction bases: 6. Sequences were obtained from peripheral blood. The chain links TRBV5-1 to TRBJ2-6; 10 bases are shared with TRBD1. The clonotype comes from a human donor in a cohort sampled during active COVID-19. As DNA, the CDR3 is TGCGCCAGCAGCCAGGGACAGGGGTCCACTGGGGCCAACGTCCTGACTTTC. Amino acids: CASSQGQGSTGANVLTF.